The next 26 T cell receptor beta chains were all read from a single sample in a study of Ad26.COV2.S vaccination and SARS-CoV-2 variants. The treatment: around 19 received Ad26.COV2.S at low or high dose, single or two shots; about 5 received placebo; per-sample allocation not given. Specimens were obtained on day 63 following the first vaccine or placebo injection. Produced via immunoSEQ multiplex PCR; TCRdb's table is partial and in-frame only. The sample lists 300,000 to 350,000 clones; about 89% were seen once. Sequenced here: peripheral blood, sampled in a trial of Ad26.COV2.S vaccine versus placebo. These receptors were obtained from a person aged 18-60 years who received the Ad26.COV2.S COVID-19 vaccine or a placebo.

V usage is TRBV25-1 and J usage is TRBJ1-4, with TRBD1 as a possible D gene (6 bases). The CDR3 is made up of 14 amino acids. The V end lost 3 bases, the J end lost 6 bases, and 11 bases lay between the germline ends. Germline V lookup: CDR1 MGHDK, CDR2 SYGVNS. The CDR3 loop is CASSDGQLYEKLFF. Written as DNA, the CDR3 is TGTGCCAGCAGTGACGGACAGCTCTATGAAAAACTGTTTTTT.

The CDR3 reads CASSEASREQYF. The CDR3 DNA sequence: TGTGCCAGCAGTGAAGCAAGCCGCGAGCAGTACTTC. V gene TRBV6-1 combines with J gene TRBJ2-7, with D unclear. The CDR3 is 12 amino acids. V was cut by 0 bases and J by 6 bases, with 6 bases left in between. Germline V gives CDR1 MNHNS, CDR2 SASEGT.

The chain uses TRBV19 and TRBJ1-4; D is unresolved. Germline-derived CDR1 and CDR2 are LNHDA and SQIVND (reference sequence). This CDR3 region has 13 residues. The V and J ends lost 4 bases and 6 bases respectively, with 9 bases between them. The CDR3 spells CASSKRTDEKLFF. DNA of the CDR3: TGTGCCAGTAGTAAACGGACTGATGAAAAACTGTTTTTT.

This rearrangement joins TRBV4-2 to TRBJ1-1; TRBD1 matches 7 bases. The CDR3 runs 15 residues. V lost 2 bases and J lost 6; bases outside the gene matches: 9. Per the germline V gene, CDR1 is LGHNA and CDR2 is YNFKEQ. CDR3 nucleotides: TGTGCCAGCAGCCAACGGGACAGCCCTCGAGCTGAAGCTTTCTTT. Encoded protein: CASSQRDSPRAEAFF.

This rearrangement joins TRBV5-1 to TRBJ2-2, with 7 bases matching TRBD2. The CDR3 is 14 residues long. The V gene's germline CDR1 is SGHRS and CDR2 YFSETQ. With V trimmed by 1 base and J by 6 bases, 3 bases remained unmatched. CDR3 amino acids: CASSLLAVAGELFF. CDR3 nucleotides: TGCGCCAGCAGCTTGCTAGCGGTGGCCGGGGAGCTGTTTTTT. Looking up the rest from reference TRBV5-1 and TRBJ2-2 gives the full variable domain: KAGVTQTPRYLIKTRGQQVTLSCSPISGHRSVSWYQQTPGQGLQFLFEYFSETQRNKGNFPGRFSGRQFSNSRSEMNVSTLELGDSALYLCASSLLAVAGELFFGEGSRLTVL.

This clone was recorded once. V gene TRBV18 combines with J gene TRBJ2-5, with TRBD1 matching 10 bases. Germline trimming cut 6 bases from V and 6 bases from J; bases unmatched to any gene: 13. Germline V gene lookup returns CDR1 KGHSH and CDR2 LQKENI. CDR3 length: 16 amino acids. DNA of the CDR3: TGTGCCAGCTCTCCTCCTCCGGGACAGGGGCGGAAGACCCAGTACTTC. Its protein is CASSPPPGQGRKTQYF.

The CDR3 here is CASTIEGGGAGELFF. The DNA for the CDR3 is TGTGCCAGCACCATCGAAGGGGGGGGAGCGGGGGAGCTGTTTTTT. V gene TRBV6-5 combines with J gene TRBJ2-2, with D maybe TRBD2 (7 bases). Germline CDR1 is MNHEY and CDR2 is SVGAGI. V was pared by 7 bases and J by 8 bases, with 20 bases between. The CDR3 covers 15 residues.

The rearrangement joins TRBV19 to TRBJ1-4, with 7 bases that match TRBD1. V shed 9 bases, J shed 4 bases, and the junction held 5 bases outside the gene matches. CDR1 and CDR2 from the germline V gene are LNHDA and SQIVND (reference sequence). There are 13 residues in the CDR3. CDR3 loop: CASRTGFNEKLFF. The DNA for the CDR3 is TGTGCCAGCCGGACAGGATTTAATGAAAAACTGTTTTTT.

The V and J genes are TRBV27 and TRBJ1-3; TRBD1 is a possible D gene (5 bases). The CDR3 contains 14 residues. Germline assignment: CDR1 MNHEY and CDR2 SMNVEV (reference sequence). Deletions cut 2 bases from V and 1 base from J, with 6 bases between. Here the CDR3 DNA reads TGTGCCAGCAGTTTAGCAGGGTCTGGAAACACCATATATTTT. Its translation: CASSLAGSGNTIYF.

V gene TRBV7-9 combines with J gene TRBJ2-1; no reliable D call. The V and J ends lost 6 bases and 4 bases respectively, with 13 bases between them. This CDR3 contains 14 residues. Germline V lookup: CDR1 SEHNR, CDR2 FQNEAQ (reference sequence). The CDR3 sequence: CASSWTFGYNEQFF. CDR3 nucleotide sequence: TGTGCCAGCAGTTGGACCTTTGGGTACAATGAGCAGTTCTTC.

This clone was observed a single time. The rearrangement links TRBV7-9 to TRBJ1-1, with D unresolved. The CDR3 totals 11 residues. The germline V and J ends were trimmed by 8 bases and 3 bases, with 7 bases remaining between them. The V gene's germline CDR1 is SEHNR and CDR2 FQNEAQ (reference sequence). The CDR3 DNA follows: TGTGCCAGCTCCCGGGACACTGAAGCTTTCTTT. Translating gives CASSRDTEAFF. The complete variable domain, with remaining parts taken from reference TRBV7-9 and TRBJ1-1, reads DTGVSQNPRHKITKRGQNVTFRCDPISEHNRLYWYRQTLGQGPEFLTYFQNEAQLEKSRLLSDRFSAERPKGSFSTLEIQRTEQGDSAMYLCASSRDTEAFFGQGTRLTVV.

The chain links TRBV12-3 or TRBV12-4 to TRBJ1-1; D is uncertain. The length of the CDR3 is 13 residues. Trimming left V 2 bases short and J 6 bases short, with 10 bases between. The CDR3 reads CASSLRVVPEAFF. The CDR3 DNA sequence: TGTGCCAGCAGTTTAAGGGTAGTCCCTGAAGCTTTCTTT.

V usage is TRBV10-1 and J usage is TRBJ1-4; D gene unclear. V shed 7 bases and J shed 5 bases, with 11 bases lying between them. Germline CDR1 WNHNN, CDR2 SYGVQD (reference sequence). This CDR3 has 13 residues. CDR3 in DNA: TGCGCCAGCATGGACCCAATCAATGAAAAACTGTTTTTT. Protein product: CASMDPINEKLFF.

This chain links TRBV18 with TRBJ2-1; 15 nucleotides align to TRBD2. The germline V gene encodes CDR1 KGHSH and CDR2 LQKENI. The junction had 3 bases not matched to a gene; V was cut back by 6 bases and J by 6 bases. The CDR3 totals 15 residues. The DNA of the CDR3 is TGTGCCAGCTCTCGGACTAGCGGGAGGGTCAATGAGCAGTTCTTC. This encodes CASSRTSGRVNEQFF.

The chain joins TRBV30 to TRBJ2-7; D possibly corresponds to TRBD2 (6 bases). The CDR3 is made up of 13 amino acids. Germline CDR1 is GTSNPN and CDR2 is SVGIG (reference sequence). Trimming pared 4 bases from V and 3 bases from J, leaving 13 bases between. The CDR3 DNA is TGTGCCTGGAATCGGGGGAGCCGCTACGAGCAGTACTTC. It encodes CAWNRGSRYEQYF.

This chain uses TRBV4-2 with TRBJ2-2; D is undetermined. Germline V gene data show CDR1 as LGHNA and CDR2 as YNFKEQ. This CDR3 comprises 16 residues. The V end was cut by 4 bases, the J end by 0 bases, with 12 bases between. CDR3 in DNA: TGTGCCAGCAGCCCGGACGTTATTACGAACACCGGGGAGCTGTTTTTT. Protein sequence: CASSPDVITNTGELFF.

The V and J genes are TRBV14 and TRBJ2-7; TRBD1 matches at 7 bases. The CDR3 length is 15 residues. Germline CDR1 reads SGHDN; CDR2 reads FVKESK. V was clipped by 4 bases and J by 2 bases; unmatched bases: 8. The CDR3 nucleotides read TGTGCCAGCAGCCCCCGGACAGGCTCAGCCTACGAGCAGTACTTC. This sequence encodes CASSPRTGSAYEQYF.

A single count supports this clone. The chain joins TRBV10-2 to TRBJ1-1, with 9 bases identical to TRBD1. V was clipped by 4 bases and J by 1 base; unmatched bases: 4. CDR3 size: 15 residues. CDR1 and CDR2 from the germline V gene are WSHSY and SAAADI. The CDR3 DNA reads TGCGCCAGCAGTGGACAGGGGGTAGGGAACACTGAAGCTTTCTTT. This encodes CASSGQGVGNTEAFF.

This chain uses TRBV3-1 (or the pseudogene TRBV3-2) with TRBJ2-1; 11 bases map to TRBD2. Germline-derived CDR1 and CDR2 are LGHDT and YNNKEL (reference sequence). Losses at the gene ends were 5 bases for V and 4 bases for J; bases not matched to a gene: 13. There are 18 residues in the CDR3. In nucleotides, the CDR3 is TGTGCCAGCAGCGAGTTGGGTAGCGGGAGGGACGATTACAATGAGCAGTTCTTC. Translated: CASSELGSGRDDYNEQFF.

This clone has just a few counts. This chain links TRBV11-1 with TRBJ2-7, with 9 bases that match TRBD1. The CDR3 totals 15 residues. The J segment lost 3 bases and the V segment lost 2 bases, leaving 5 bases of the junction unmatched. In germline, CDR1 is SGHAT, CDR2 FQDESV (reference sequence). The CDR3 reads CASSLSRDRDYEQYF. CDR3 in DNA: TGTGCCAGCAGCTTATCCCGGGACAGGGACTACGAGCAGTACTTC.

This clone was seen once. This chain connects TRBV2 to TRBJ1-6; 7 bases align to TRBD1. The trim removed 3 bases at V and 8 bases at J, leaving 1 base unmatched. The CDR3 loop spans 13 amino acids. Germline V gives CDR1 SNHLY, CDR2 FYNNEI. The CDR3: CASSDRGYSPLHF. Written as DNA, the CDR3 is TGTGCCAGCAGTGACAGGGGGTATTCACCCCTCCACTTT.

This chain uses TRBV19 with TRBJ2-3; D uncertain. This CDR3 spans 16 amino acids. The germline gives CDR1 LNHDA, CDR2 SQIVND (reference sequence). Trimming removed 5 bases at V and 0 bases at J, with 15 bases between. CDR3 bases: TGTGCCAGTAGTTCCTCCTCTGCGACTAGCACAGATACGCAGTATTTT. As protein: CASSSSSATSTDTQYF.

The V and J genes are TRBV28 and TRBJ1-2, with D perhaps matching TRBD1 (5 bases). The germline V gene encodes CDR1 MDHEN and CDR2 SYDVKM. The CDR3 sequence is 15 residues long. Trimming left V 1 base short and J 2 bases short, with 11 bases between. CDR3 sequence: CASSLLGTSNYGYTF. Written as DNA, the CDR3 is TGTGCCAGCAGTTTATTGGGGACTTCCAACTATGGCTACACCTTC.

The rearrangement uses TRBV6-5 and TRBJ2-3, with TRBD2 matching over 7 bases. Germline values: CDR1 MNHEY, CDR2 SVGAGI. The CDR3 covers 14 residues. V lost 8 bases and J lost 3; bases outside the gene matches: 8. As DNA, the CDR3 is TGTGCCAGCCATTACTCCGGGGGGACAGATACGCAGTATTTT. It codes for CASHYSGGTDTQYF.

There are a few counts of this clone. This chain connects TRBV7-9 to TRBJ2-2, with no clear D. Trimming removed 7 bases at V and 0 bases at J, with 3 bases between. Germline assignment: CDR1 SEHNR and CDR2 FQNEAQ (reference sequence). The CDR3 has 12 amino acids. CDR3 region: CASTPNTGELFF. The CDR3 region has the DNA TGTGCCAGCACCCCGAACACCGGGGAGCTGTTTTTT.

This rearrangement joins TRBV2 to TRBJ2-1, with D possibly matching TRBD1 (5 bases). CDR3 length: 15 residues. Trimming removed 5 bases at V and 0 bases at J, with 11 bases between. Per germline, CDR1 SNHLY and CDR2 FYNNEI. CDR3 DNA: TGTGCCAGCAGTTCAAGGGGCAGCTCCTACAATGAGCAGTTCTTC. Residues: CASSSRGSSYNEQFF.